These 23 T cell receptor beta chains share one sample of origin, sequenced in a study of metastatic and nonmetastatic thyroid tumors. TCRdb ran MiXCR on the PCR reads. The sample records about 15,000 clones, about 29% being singletons. The entire patient cohort was treatment-naive prior to thyroid surgery. What was sequenced was tumor tissue. These receptors all come from a male donor with papillary thyroid cancer or a benign thyroid nodule (not recorded which). Some clones in this sample may be carry-over from other donors' samples.

V is TRBV12-3 or TRBV12-4 and J is TRBJ2-5, with 8 bases matching TRBD2. The CDR3 consists of 15 residues. After removal of 3 bases from V and 5 bases from J, the junction contained 8 bases not matched to a gene. Here the CDR3 DNA reads TGTGCCAGCAGTTTTGGGACTAGAGGGATGGAGACCCAGTACTTC. This translates into CASSFGTRGMETQYF.

V is TRBV20-1 and J is TRBJ2-7; TRBD2 is a possible D gene (6 bases). Trimming shortened V by 1 base and J by 6 bases, and 13 bases separated the two germline ends. The CDR3 runs to 13 residues. CDR1 and CDR2 (germline): DFQATT, SNEGSKA (reference sequence). As DNA, the CDR3 is TGCAGTGCTAGAGTGGTCCGGGACTTCGAGCAGTACTTC. This sequence encodes CSARVVRDFEQYF.

By sample share, this clone is medium-sized. This chain connects TRBV28 to TRBJ2-7, with unresolved D. Trimming left V 7 bases short and J 2 bases short, with 15 bases between. The CDR3 covers 14 residues. Germline values: CDR1 MDHEN, CDR2 SYDVKM. CDR3 nucleotides: TGTGCCAGCAAAGGTTCAGGCACCGCCTACGAGCAGTACTTC. Its protein is CASKGSGTAYEQYF.

The V gene is TRBV9, the J gene TRBJ2-5; the D is unclear. V lost 3 bases, J lost 1 base, and 4 bases lay in between. Germline V gives CDR1 SGDLS, CDR2 YYNGEE. This CDR3 contains 12 residues. This chain's CDR3 is CASSALQETQYF. The CDR3 DNA follows: TGTGCCAGCAGCGCGCTCCAAGAGACCCAGTACTTC.

This clone was detected only once. The V call is TRBV30, the J call TRBJ2-1, with D tentatively TRBD2 (6 bases). The germline gives CDR1 GTSNPN, CDR2 SVGIG (reference sequence). Deletions cut 4 bases from V and 4 bases from J, with 11 bases between. The CDR3 covers 13 residues. Here the CDR3 DNA reads TGTGCCTGGAAAGCGGGTTCGTACAATGAGCAGTTCTTC. Protein: CAWKAGSYNEQFF.

Relative to its sample, this clone is medium-sized. The chain links TRBV7-9 to TRBJ2-3, with TRBD1 as a possible D gene (6 bases). Germline V gene data show CDR1 as SEHNR and CDR2 as FQNEAQ (reference sequence). V was pared by 1 base and J by 4 bases, with 12 bases between. This CDR3 spans 15 amino acids. The CDR3 DNA is TGTGCCAGCAGCTTAGGGACAGTCCTCTCAGATACGCAGTATTTT. This encodes CASSLGTVLSDTQYF.

This chain uses TRBV20-1 with TRBJ1-5; D unclear. Germline V lookup: CDR1 DFQATT, CDR2 SNEGSKA (reference sequence). Trimming took 3 bases from V and 2 from J, leaving 8 bases between them. The CDR3 covers 13 residues. CDR3 in DNA: TGCAGTGCTAGTGGGGAGCGCAATCAGCCCCAGCATTTT. Protein: CSASGERNQPQHF.

This clone has just a few counts. V and J are TRBV6-6 and TRBJ1-2, with TRBD1 matching 8 bases. After removal of 2 bases from V and 7 bases from J, the junction contained 9 bases not matched to a gene. Germline V CDR1 and CDR2: MNHNY, SVGAGI (reference sequence). The CDR3 is 15 residues long. The DNA of the CDR3 is TGTGCCAGCAGTTACGACCGGACAGGGAGGACTGGCTACACCTTC. As protein: CASSYDRTGRTGYTF.

In its sample, this clone ranks as medium-sized. The chain has TRBV3-1 and TRBJ1-4; the D gene is possibly TRBD1 (6 bases). The CDR3 covers 14 residues. Germline V gene lookup returns CDR1 LGHDT and CDR2 YNNKEL (reference sequence). The V and J ends lost 4 bases and 3 bases respectively, with 9 bases between them. This chain's CDR3 is CASSPQGPNEKLFF. CDR3 nucleotides: TGTGCCAGCAGCCCGCAGGGGCCTAATGAAAAACTGTTTTTT. Supplemented by reference TRBV3-1 and TRBJ1-4, the full variable domain reads DTAVSQTPKYLVTQMGNDKSIKCEQNLGHDTMYWYKQDSKKFLKIMFSYNNKELIINETVPNRFSPKSPDKAHLNLHINSLELGDSAVYFCASSPQGPNEKLFFGSGTQLSVL.

Here the CDR3 reads CASSEIPSGNTIYF. The CDR3 nucleotides are TGTGCCAGCAGTGAAATCCCCTCTGGAAACACCATATATTTT. The rearrangement uses TRBV6-1 and TRBJ1-3; D remains ambiguous. The V end lost 2 bases, the J end lost 0 bases, and 5 bases lay between the germline ends. The germline gives CDR1 MNHNS, CDR2 SASEGT. The CDR3 has 14 amino acids.

This clone was seen a handful of times. The gene calls are TRBV12-3 or TRBV12-4 and TRBJ1-6, with D hard to call. The V end was cut by 4 bases, the J end by 7 bases, with 8 bases between. This CDR3 has 13 amino acids. The CDR3 region is CASSSNENSPLHF. The CDR3 nucleotides read TGTGCCAGCAGTTCGAACGAAAATTCACCCCTCCACTTT.

By share of the sample, this clone is medium-sized. This chain connects TRBV28 to TRBJ2-2; 11 nucleotides agree with TRBD1. CDR1 is MDHEN and CDR2 is SYDVKM in the germline V gene. CDR3 size: 15 residues. V dropped 6 bases and J dropped 4; count of bases not matched to a gene: 4. Here the CDR3 reads CASSSGTGGTGELFF. CDR3 sequence (DNA): TGTGCCAGCAGCTCCGGGACAGGGGGCACCGGGGAGCTGTTTTTT.

As regards this clone: A read error is possible here, since a much larger clone lies one base away. CDR3 region: CAWSHGSDYEQYF. As DNA, the CDR3 is TGTGCCTGGAGTCATGGATCTGACTACGAGCAGTACTTC. V is TRBV30 and J is TRBJ2-7; D remains unclear. CDR3 length: 13 amino acids. CDR1 is GTSNPN and CDR2 is SVGIG in the germline V gene (reference sequence). V dropped 2 bases and J dropped 3 bases, with 11 bases sitting between them.

This clone was observed a handful of times. V usage is TRBV28 and J usage is TRBJ2-7, with D possibly being TRBD1 (6 bases). V was clipped by 7 bases and J by 9 bases, with 16 bases between them. The CDR3 runs 12 residues. Germline CDR1 reads MDHEN; CDR2 reads SYDVKM. The CDR3 is CASTPPRGPQYF. The CDR3 DNA reads as TGTGCCAGCACCCCTCCCAGGGGACCGCAGTACTTC.

The chain uses TRBV5-1 and TRBJ2-7, with D possibly matching TRBD2 (5 bases). CDR1 is SGHRS, CDR2 YFSETQ, per germline. The V end was cut by 0 bases, the J end by 0 bases, with 13 bases between. The CDR3 is 16 amino acids. CDR3 region: CASSLAEGSTSYEQYF. The CDR3 DNA reads as TGCGCCAGCAGCTTGGCCGAGGGCTCTACCTCCTACGAGCAGTACTTC.

This clone was found many times. For the CDR3, the DNA is TGCTCGGTCGTTCGCACAGATACGCAGTATTTT. The encoded protein is CSVVRTDTQYF. The chain carries TRBV20-1 and TRBJ2-3; D ambiguous. Germline CDR1 DFQATT, CDR2 SNEGSKA (reference sequence). The CDR3 is made up of 11 amino acids.

J is TRBJ2-2 and V is TRBV7-2; 14 nucleotides align to TRBD2. The CDR3 loop spans 14 amino acids. Germline loops: CDR1 SGHTA, CDR2 FQGNSA. Trimming removed 4 bases from V and 15 bases from J; junction bases left unmatched: 7. CDR3 loop: CASSSGLAGDLLFF. In DNA form, the CDR3 reads TGTGCCAGCAGCTCGGGACTAGCGGGAGACTTGTTGTTTTTT.

This clone was counted ten times or more. A much larger clone sits a single nucleotide away, making a read error possible. The chain is built from TRBV2 and TRBJ1-5, with 8 bases matching TRBD1. The CDR3 runs to 14 residues. V trimming: 3 bases; J trimming: 9 bases; junction bases outside the gene matches: 7. In germline, CDR1 is SNHLY, CDR2 FYNNEI. CDR3: CASSEDRDYRPQHF. The CDR3 DNA reads as TGTGCCAGCAGTGAGGACAGGGATTATCGGCCCCAGCATTTT.

This clone is termed medium-sized. The chain couples TRBV19 to TRBJ1-5, with a possible D match to TRBD1 (5 bases). V dropped 5 bases and J dropped 2 bases, with 10 bases sitting between them. There are 14 residues in the CDR3. CDR1 and CDR2 from the germline V gene are LNHDA and SQIVND (reference sequence). CDR3 sequence reads: CASSPGQRNQPQHF. CDR3 DNA: TGTGCCAGTAGTCCCGGACAACGCAATCAGCCCCAGCATTTT.

The CDR3 bases are TGTGCCAGTAGACCGGGACCCTCTGGGGCCAACGTCCTGACTTTC. Translating gives CASRPGPSGANVLTF. This sequence joins TRBV19 and TRBJ2-6, with D perhaps given as TRBD1 or TRBD2 (5 bases each). Germline-derived CDR1 and CDR2 are LNHDA and SQIVND (reference sequence). This CDR3 region has 15 residues. V was trimmed by 6 bases and J by 0 bases, leaving 9 bases between them.

By proportion, this clone is medium-sized. The chain carries TRBV11-3 and TRBJ2-7; the match to TRBD2 covers 7 bases. Germline assignment: CDR1 SGHNT and CDR2 YENEEA. V shed 5 bases, J shed 2 bases, and the junction held 6 bases outside the gene matches. The CDR3 spans 14 residues. CDR3 sequence: CASSTTSVPYEQYF. The CDR3 DNA reads as TGTGCCAGCAGCACTACTAGCGTACCCTACGAGCAGTACTTC. Based on the CDR3 plus reference TRBV11-3 and TRBJ2-7, the full variable domain is EAGVVQSPRYKIIEKKQPVAFWCNPISGHNTLYWYLQNLGQGPELLIRYENEEAVDDSQLPKDRFSAERLKGVDSTLKIQPAELGDSAVYLCASSTTSVPYEQYFGPGTRLTVT.

This clone appeared a few times. V is TRBV27 and J is TRBJ2-2; TRBD2 might be the D (6 bases). The CDR3 sequence is 15 residues long. V lost 0 bases and J 6 bases, leaving 11 bases between the germline ends. CDR1 and CDR2 from the germline V gene are MNHEY and SMNVEV (reference sequence). The CDR3 DNA reads as TGTGCCAGCAGTTTATCCCCTAGCGTGGCCGGGGAGCTGTTTTTT. Translated, it gives CASSLSPSVAGELFF.

The chain employs TRBV18 and TRBJ2-3; the D is unclear. Trimming left V 3 bases short and J 2 bases short, with 15 bases between. Germline loops: CDR1 KGHSH, CDR2 LQKENI. The CDR3 has 16 residues. The CDR3 region is CASSPGRSQFTDTQYF. The DNA of the CDR3 is TGTGCCAGCTCACCTGGACGATCTCAGTTCACAGATACGCAGTATTTT.